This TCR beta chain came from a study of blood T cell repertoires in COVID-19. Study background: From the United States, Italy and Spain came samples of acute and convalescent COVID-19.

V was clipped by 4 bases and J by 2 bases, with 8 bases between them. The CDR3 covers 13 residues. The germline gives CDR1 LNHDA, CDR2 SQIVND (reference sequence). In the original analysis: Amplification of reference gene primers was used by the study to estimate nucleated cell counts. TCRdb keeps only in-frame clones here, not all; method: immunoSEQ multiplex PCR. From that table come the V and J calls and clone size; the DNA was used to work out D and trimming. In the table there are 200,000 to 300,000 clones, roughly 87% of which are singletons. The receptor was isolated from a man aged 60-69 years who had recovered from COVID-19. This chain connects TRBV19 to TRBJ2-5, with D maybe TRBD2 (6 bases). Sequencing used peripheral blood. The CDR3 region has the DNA TGTGCCAGTAGTAGGGACTGGCAAGAGACCCAGTACTTC. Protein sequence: CASSRDWQETQYF.